These 16 T cell receptor beta chains came from one sample sequenced in a study of cytomegalovirus exposure and HLA in healthy donors. 13 Jbeta primers and 60 Vbeta primers were used for the PCR. Libraries were prepared by immunoSEQ multiplex PCR; TCRdb keeps only in-frame clonotypes and omits some of them. The sample's table shows about 72,000 clones. Sequenced material: PBMCs. These receptors were taken from a man aged 40-55 years in good health and CMV-seronegative.

The chain combines TRBV5-1 with TRBJ2-5; 9 nucleotides agree with TRBD1. The CDR3 sequence is 16 residues long. CDR1 is SGHRS and CDR2 is YFSETQ in the germline V gene. V shed 5 bases, J shed 5 bases, and the junction held 13 bases outside the gene matches. CDR3 region: CASSPRDRVRLETQYF. The CDR3 bases are TGCGCCAGCAGTCCCCGGGACAGGGTACGTTTGGAGACCCAGTACTTC.

J is TRBJ1-1 and V is TRBV5-4, with D perhaps matching TRBD1 (5 bases). CDR3 length: 15 amino acids. Germline V gene sequence: CDR1 SGHNT, CDR2 YYREEE (reference sequence). Trimming took 2 bases from V and 0 from J, leaving 11 bases between them. CDR3 nucleotides: TGTGCCAGCAGCTTAGTTGCAGGGCTGAACACTGAAGCTTTCTTT. It translates to CASSLVAGLNTEAFF.

The chain joins TRBV18 to TRBJ1-4, with TRBD1 identical over 7 bases. The CDR3 sequence is 15 residues long. The V gene's germline CDR1 is KGHSH and CDR2 LQKENI. The V gene end was trimmed by 3 bases and the J gene end by 8 bases; junction bases not matched to a gene: 9. The CDR3 DNA follows: TGTGCCAGCTCACCGGGACAGCTGGCAGGAGAAAAACTGTTTTTT. Residues: CASSPGQLAGEKLFF.

The chain carries TRBV4-1 and TRBJ1-6; D uncertain. V was trimmed by 4 bases and J by 8 bases, leaving 18 bases between them. There are 16 residues in the CDR3. Germline V gives CDR1 MGHRA, CDR2 YSYEKL. Here the CDR3 reads CASSPGEGRVDSPLHF. DNA for the CDR3: TGCGCCAGCAGCCCCGGGGAGGGCCGTGTCGATTCACCCCTCCACTTT.

V gene TRBV5-8 combines with J gene TRBJ1-1; 7 bases agree with TRBD1. The CDR3 consists of 16 residues. CDR1 is SGHTS and CDR2 is YDEGEE in the germline V gene. V was clipped by 7 bases and J by 2 bases; unmatched bases: 14. CDR3 protein: CASYDRVLTANTEAFF. CDR3 nucleotides: TGTGCCAGCTACGACAGGGTTCTTACTGCCAACACTGAAGCTTTCTTT.

A remark on this clone: The junction does not match germline at one end; this may be a read error. V usage is TRBV7-7 and J usage is TRBJ2-7, with 8 bases that match TRBD1. This CDR3 is 15 amino acids long. Germline assignment: CDR1 SSHAT and CDR2 FNYEAQ (reference sequence). In DNA form, the CDR3 reads TGTGCTAGCAGCCCAGGACAGGGCAACTCCTACGAGCAGTACTTC. The encoded protein is CASSPGQGNSYEQYF.

This sequence joins TRBV14 and TRBJ1-2; 10 positions agree with TRBD1. Germline V gene lookup returns CDR1 SGHDN and CDR2 FVKESK. The CDR3 sequence is 15 residues long. Unmatched junction bases numbered 5, after V lost 3 bases and J lost 4 bases. The CDR3 nucleotides are TGTGCCAGCAGCCAGGGACAGGGGCTAGGCTATGGCTACACCTTC. Translating it yields CASSQGQGLGYGYTF.

The chain is built from TRBV30 and TRBJ2-7, with 7 nucleotides matching TRBD1. CDR3 length equals 16 residues. Germline-derived CDR1 and CDR2 are GTSNPN and SVGIG (reference sequence). With 3 bases clipped from V and 9 bases from J, the junction kept 20 bases outside the gene matches. DNA for the CDR3: TGTGCCTGGAGGATGGGAAGTGGGACAGCCATGACCTTGCAGTACTTC. It translates to CAWRMGSGTAMTLQYF.

The J gene is TRBJ2-3, the V gene TRBV5-1, with TRBD2 as a possible D gene (6 bases). The CDR3 totals 14 residues. Trimming stripped 0 bases from V and 6 bases from J, with 11 bases between. Germline CDR1 and CDR2: SGHRS and YFSETQ. CDR3 coding DNA: TGCGCCAGCAGCTTGGGGAGGGATGCGGATACGCAGTATTTT. Translating it yields CASSLGRDADTQYF.

The rearrangement uses TRBV5-6 and TRBJ2-4, with D maybe TRBD2 (6 bases). In germline, CDR1 is SGHDT, CDR2 YYEEEE. The CDR3 spans 15 residues. V was pared by 3 bases and J by 5 bases, with 15 bases between. CDR3 sequence reads: CASSSLGGGQNIQYF. In DNA, the CDR3 is TGTGCCAGCAGCTCGCTCGGGGGAGGTCAAAACATTCAGTACTTC.

The CDR3 protein is CASIVTGELFF. The CDR3 DNA is TGTGCCAGCATCGTTACCGGGGAGCTGTTTTTT. The V call is TRBV11-2, the J call TRBJ2-2; no clear D gene. CDR1 is SGHAT, CDR2 FQNNGV, per germline. This CDR3 has 11 residues. Between the trimmed V and J ends, which lost 7 bases and 5 bases, there was a span of 5 bases.

The V and J genes are TRBV6-4 and TRBJ1-6, with D tentatively TRBD1 (5 bases). CDR3 length: 14 residues. Germline V CDR1 and CDR2: MRHNA, SNTAGT. Trimming took 6 bases from V and 5 from J, leaving 11 bases between them. CDR3 loop: CASSARGNNSPLHF. DNA of the CDR3: TGTGCCAGCAGCGCACGGGGGAATAATTCACCCCTCCACTTT.

V gene TRBV30 combines with J gene TRBJ1-4, with 7 positions matching TRBD1. V gave up 4 bases and J gave up 8 bases; unmatched junction bases: 13. Germline V gives CDR1 GTSNPN, CDR2 SVGIG (reference sequence). The CDR3 spans 15 residues. This CDR3 reads CAWIPGDRASEKLFF. The CDR3 DNA sequence: TGTGCCTGGATCCCAGGGGACAGAGCTAGCGAAAAACTGTTTTTT.

The chain carries TRBV23-1 and TRBJ2-7; TRBD1 is a possible D gene (6 bases). TRBV23-1 is treated as an ORF (open reading frame) with a function not yet certain. V dropped 5 bases and J dropped 2 bases, with 10 bases sitting between them. CDR3 length: 13 residues. The CDR3 DNA is TGCGCCAGCAGTACAGGGTGCACCTACGAGCAGTACTTC. The encoded protein is CASSTGCTYEQYF.

The V call is TRBV4-1, the J call TRBJ2-7; 9 bases match TRBD2. CDR1 is MGHRA, CDR2 YSYEKL, per germline. V lost 3 bases, J lost 2 bases, and 11 bases stayed unmatched. The CDR3 is 17 residues long. The CDR3 nucleotides are TGCGCCAGCAGCCACACAGGCGGGGGGGTCCCTCCCTACGAGCAGTACTTC. Its protein product is CASSHTGGGVPPYEQYF.

The gene calls are TRBV9 and TRBJ1-4; 7 bases map to TRBD1. V dropped 0 bases and J dropped 8; count of bases not matched to a gene: 1. CDR3 length: 13 residues. Germline loops: CDR1 SGDLS, CDR2 YYNGEE. The CDR3 spells CASSVDRGEKLFF. The CDR3 region has the DNA TGTGCCAGCAGCGTAGACAGGGGAGAAAAACTGTTTTTT.